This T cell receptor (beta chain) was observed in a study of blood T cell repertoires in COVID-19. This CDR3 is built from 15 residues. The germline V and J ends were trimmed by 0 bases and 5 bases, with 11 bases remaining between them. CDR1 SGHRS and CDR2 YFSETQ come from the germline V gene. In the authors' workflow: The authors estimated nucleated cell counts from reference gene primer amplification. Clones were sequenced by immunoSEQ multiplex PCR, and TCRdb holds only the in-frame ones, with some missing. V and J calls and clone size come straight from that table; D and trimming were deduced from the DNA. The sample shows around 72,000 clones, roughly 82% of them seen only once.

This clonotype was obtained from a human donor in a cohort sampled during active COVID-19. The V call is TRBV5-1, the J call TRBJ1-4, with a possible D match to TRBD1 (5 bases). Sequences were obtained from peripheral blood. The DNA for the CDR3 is TGCGCCAGCAGCTTGGCCGGGACTGAGAATGAAAAACTGTTTTTT. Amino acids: CASSLAGTENEKLFF.